This T cell receptor beta chain was captured by sequencing in a study of shared clonotypes between healthy human individuals. Study findings and constraints: Clonotypes shared by all four donors outscored non-shared clonotypes in generation probability.

Per germline, CDR1 MNHEY and CDR2 SVGAGI. The CDR3 is made up of 14 amino acids. V dropped 7 bases and J dropped 6 bases, with 16 bases sitting between them. Some clones are missing from TCRdb's copy, which holds only in-frame ones; the method was immunoSEQ multiplex PCR. Of 2 million or so clones listed, roughly 94% are singletons. As for this clone: Its matching antigen is unknown.

The sample consisted of naive CD4+ T cells sorted from blood. Stated subset: CD45RA+ positively selected. This rearrangement joins TRBV6-5 to TRBJ2-4; D is possibly TRBD2 (6 bases). The TCR comes from a man between 18 and 35 years old in good health. The CDR3 spells CASKPPGGVNIQYF. CDR3 in DNA: TGTGCCAGCAAACCCCCGGGCGGGGTAAACATTCAGTACTTC.